A single sample is the source of the 28 T cell receptor beta chains below, sequenced in a study of blood T cell repertoires in COVID-19. The repertoire was sequenced with immunoSEQ multiplex PCR; TCRdb's copy has only in-frame clones and lacks some. This table holds 60,000 to 75,000 clones, under 95% found once. The sample taken for sequencing was peripheral blood. These receptors came from a human donor in a cohort sampled during active COVID-19.

The chain couples TRBV21-1 to TRBJ2-5; the D call in the table, TRBD1, was not verified against the DNA. TRBV21-1 is assigned pseudogene status. CDR3 length: 13 amino acids. The DNA for the CDR3 is TGTGCCAGCCCTGCACAGGGGGCGCGGGGCCAGTACTTC. It encodes CASPAQGARGQYF.

CDR3 protein: CASSGSGWGMDEQFF. The CDR3 nucleotides read TGCGCCAGCAGCGGTAGCGGGTGGGGAATGGATGAGCAGTTCTTC. The chain couples TRBV5-1 to TRBJ2-1; 7 bases line up with TRBD2. Losses at the gene ends were 4 bases for V and 8 bases for J; bases not matched to a gene: 12. There are 15 residues in the CDR3. Germline assignment: CDR1 SGHRS and CDR2 YFSETQ.

The rearrangement uses TRBV7-2 and TRBJ1-5; D is unclear. V was shortened by 1 base and J by 1 base, with 11 bases between the two germline ends. In germline, CDR1 is SGHTA, CDR2 FQGNSA. The CDR3 spans 16 residues. In nucleotides, the CDR3 is TGTGCCAGCAGCTTAGAGCCAATTATAAGCAATCAGCCCCAGCATTTT. Its translation: CASSLEPIISNQPQHF.

CDR3 nucleotides: TGTGCCAGCAGCTTGGTGGGGGGGACAGGGAGCTACGAGCAGTACTTC. Translated: CASSLVGGTGSYEQYF. J is TRBJ2-7 and V is TRBV5-5, with 9 bases that match TRBD1. Looked up from germline, CDR1 is SGHKS and CDR2 is YYEKEE (reference sequence). The CDR3 sequence is 16 residues long. V shed 0 bases and J 3 bases; nucleotides not matched to a gene: 7. Using reference TRBV5-5 and TRBJ2-7 for the parts outside the CDR3, the full variable domain is DAGVTQSPTHLIKTRGQQVTLRCSPISGHKSVSWYQQVLGQGPQFIFQYYEKEERGRGNFPDRFSARQFPNYSSELNVNALLLGDSALYLCASSLVGGTGSYEQYFGPGTRLTVT.

The V gene is TRBV5-4, the J gene TRBJ2-7, with D possibly being TRBD2 (6 bases). Trimming stripped 3 bases from V and 3 bases from J, with 13 bases between. The CDR3 has 14 residues. CDR1 and CDR2 (germline): SGHNT, YYREEE (reference sequence). The CDR3 DNA sequence: TGTGCCAGCAGCTCGATGCGGGGAAGCTACGAGCAGTACTTC. Its translation is CASSSMRGSYEQYF.

The V gene is TRBV2, the J gene TRBJ2-2; a weak D match, TRBD2 (5 bases). The CDR3 spans 16 residues. The ends were cut back, 1 base at V and 6 bases at J, with 15 bases in the middle. Looked up from germline, CDR1 is SNHLY and CDR2 is FYNNEI. CDR3 DNA sequence: TGTGCCAGCAGTGAAGTCCCCCCTAGCTCCCCCGGGGAGCTGTTTTTT. As protein: CASSEVPPSSPGELFF.

The gene calls are TRBV7-3 and TRBJ2-1, with 12 bases matching TRBD2. The CDR3 runs 17 residues. Germline V lookup: CDR1 SGHTA, CDR2 FQGTGA. Trimming cost V 5 bases and J 5 bases; bases outside gene matches: 10. CDR3 bases: TGTGCCAGCAGCCACAAAGCGGGACTAGCGGGTGACAATGAGCAGTTCTTC. This sequence encodes CASSHKAGLAGDNEQFF.

This chain joins TRBV29-1 and TRBJ1-2; the D is unclear. This CDR3 has 12 residues. V lost 6 bases and J 0 bases, leaving 8 bases between the germline ends. Looked up from germline, CDR1 is SQVTM and CDR2 is ANQGSEA. This CDR3 reads CSVKEPNYGYTF. The CDR3 DNA sequence: TGCAGCGTCAAGGAGCCTAACTATGGCTACACCTTC.

This clone appeared a single time. This chain connects TRBV7-6 to TRBJ2-1; D is uncertain. Germline CDR1 is SGHVS and CDR2 is FNYEAQ. The CDR3 is made up of 17 amino acids. V lost 4 bases and J 0 bases, leaving 16 bases between the germline ends. The CDR3 sequence: CASSSPLVPSSYNEQFF. The CDR3 DNA is TGTGCCAGCAGCTCCCCTCTGGTCCCGAGCTCCTACAATGAGCAGTTCTTC.

The chain links TRBV10-3 to TRBJ2-1; 13 bases agree with TRBD2. J gave up 6 bases and V 10 bases, and 6 bases lay outside the gene matches. This CDR3 contains 14 residues. Germline CDR1 and CDR2: ENHRY and SYGVKD. The CDR3, as DNA: TGTGCCACCTCCGGGACTAGCGGGATCAATGAGCAGTTCTTC. This gives the protein CATSGTSGINEQFF.

V and J are TRBV28 and TRBJ1-4; D might be TRBD1 (5 bases). Trimming took off 5 bases at V and 6 bases at J, with 13 bases between the two ends. In germline, CDR1 is MDHEN, CDR2 SYDVKM. This CDR3 is 14 amino acids long. The CDR3 nucleotides read TGTGCCAGCAGTCCACGACAGCGGGATGAAAAACTGTTTTTT. This codes for CASSPRQRDEKLFF.

The chain joins TRBV5-1 to TRBJ2-7, with D possibly being TRBD2 (6 bases). The CDR3 has 13 amino acids. Looked up from germline, CDR1 is SGHRS and CDR2 is YFSETQ. The V end lost 0 bases, the J end lost 6 bases, and 10 bases lay between the germline ends. The CDR3 loop reads CASSLALGGEQYF. In DNA, the CDR3 is TGCGCCAGCAGCTTGGCGCTCGGGGGCGAGCAGTACTTC.

This chain joins TRBV9 and TRBJ1-3, with D possibly matching TRBD1 (5 bases). V shed 3 bases and J shed 4 bases, with 14 bases lying between them. Per germline, CDR1 SGDLS and CDR2 YYNGEE. The CDR3 consists of 15 residues. The CDR3 loop reads CASSDIGGRGNTIYF. DNA of the CDR3: TGTGCCAGCAGCGATATTGGGGGGAGAGGAAACACCATATATTTT.

This clone was detected once. The chain recombines TRBV9 with TRBJ2-7; 7 bases are a match to TRBD2. The CDR3 totals 14 residues. Looked up from germline, CDR1 is SGDLS and CDR2 is YYNGEE. The trim removed 4 bases at V and 2 bases at J, leaving 6 bases unmatched. The CDR3 DNA follows: TGTGCCAGCAGCCCCAGCGGGGCGGCCTACGAGCAGTACTTC. Its translation is CASSPSGAAYEQYF.

The chain has TRBV19 and TRBJ2-1; 12 bases align to TRBD2. J was trimmed by 2 bases and V by 2 bases; bases with no gene match: 1. The germline V gene encodes CDR1 LNHDA and CDR2 SQIVND (reference sequence). CDR3 length: 16 residues. CDR3 DNA sequence: TGTGCCAGTAGTATAAGGACTAGCGGGGCCTACAATGAGCAGTTCTTC. Amino acid sequence: CASSIRTSGAYNEQFF.

This clone was seen a single time. This rearrangement joins TRBV9 to TRBJ2-7; tentative D call: TRBD1 (6 bases). Germline V gives CDR1 SGDLS, CDR2 YYNGEE. V dropped 0 bases and J dropped 4 bases, with 11 bases sitting between them. The CDR3 is made up of 14 amino acids. CDR3 in amino acids: CASSVAGGQYEQYF. The CDR3 DNA reads as TGTGCCAGCAGCGTAGCTGGAGGACAGTACGAGCAGTACTTC.

The gene calls are TRBV5-1 and TRBJ2-3, with a tentative D call TRBD2 (5 bases). The CDR3 loop spans 13 amino acids. The germline V gene has CDR1 SGHRS and CDR2 YFSETQ. The V end lost 9 bases, the J end lost 0 bases, and 11 bases lay between the germline ends. CDR3 bases: TGCGCCACCCGAGGACTGAGCACAGATACGCAGTATTTT. Its translation: CATRGLSTDTQYF.

The J gene is TRBJ2-7, the V gene TRBV5-6; D is undetermined. The length of the CDR3 is 13 residues. CDR1 is SGHDT, CDR2 YYEEEE, per germline. V lost 4 bases to trimming and J lost 3 bases, with 11 bases between them. DNA for the CDR3: TGTGCCAGCAGCCCCCTACTCGGCTACGAGCAGTACTTC. It specifies CASSPLLGYEQYF.

This clone showed up just once. The gene calls are TRBV9 and TRBJ2-3; 9 nucleotides match TRBD2. This CDR3 is built from 18 residues. Germline loops: CDR1 SGDLS, CDR2 YYNGEE. Germline trimming cut 3 bases from V and 4 bases from J; bases unmatched to any gene: 15. The CDR3 spells CASSEDFSGSSFPDTQYF. The CDR3 nucleotides are TGTGCCAGCAGCGAGGATTTTAGCGGGAGCTCATTTCCAGATACGCAGTATTTT.

V usage is TRBV18 and J usage is TRBJ2-1, with D perhaps matching TRBD1 (5 bases). This CDR3 has 15 residues. Looked up from germline, CDR1 is KGHSH and CDR2 is LQKENI. V lost 1 base and J 8 bases, leaving 15 bases between the germline ends. The CDR3 DNA sequence: TGTGCCAGCTCACCACAGGGGTTTAGACGGGATGAGCAGTTCTTC. Its protein product is CASSPQGFRRDEQFF. Complete variable domain (other parts from reference TRBV18 and TRBJ2-1): NAGVMQNPRHLVRRRGQEARLRCSPMKGHSHVYWYRQLPEEGLKFMVYLQKENIIDESGMPKERFSAEFPKEGPSILRIQQVVRGDSAAYFCASSPQGFRRDEQFFGPGTRLTVL.

The chain uses TRBV6-6 and TRBJ2-6; D not resolved. The germline V gene encodes CDR1 MNHNY and CDR2 SVGAGI (reference sequence). The CDR3 sequence is 14 residues long. V gave up 2 bases and J gave up 3 bases, with 5 bases separating them. The CDR3 sequence is CASSYERGANVLTF. CDR3 DNA sequence: TGTGCCAGCAGTTACGAGCGTGGGGCCAACGTCCTGACTTTC.

The chain recombines TRBV4-1 with TRBJ2-3, with TRBD1 as a possible D gene (5 bases). In germline, CDR1 is MGHRA, CDR2 YSYEKL. The CDR3 has 15 amino acids. Trimming removed 0 bases from V and 2 bases from J, with 9 bases in between. The CDR3 loop reads CASSQDSGATDTQYF. The CDR3 DNA reads TGCGCCAGCAGCCAAGACAGTGGGGCCACAGATACGCAGTATTTT.

The genes are TRBV28 and TRBJ1-1, with a possible D match to TRBD1 (5 bases). The V gene's germline CDR1 is MDHEN and CDR2 SYDVKM. Trimming stripped 6 bases from V and 11 bases from J, with 19 bases between. The CDR3 extends over 13 amino acids. The CDR3 nucleotides are TGTGCCAGCAGATTCGACAGACTGAAGGAGGCTTTCTTT. Its protein product is CASRFDRLKEAFF. The full variable domain, with the rest looked up from reference TRBV28 and TRBJ1-1, is DVKVTQSSRYLVKRTGEKVFLECVQDMDHENMFWYRQDPGLGLRLIYFSYDVKMKEKGDIPEGYSVSREKKERFSLILESASTNQTSMYLCASRFDRLKEAFFGQGTRLTVV.

The chain has TRBV19 and TRBJ2-3; 7 nucleotides line up with TRBD2. After removal of 5 bases from V and 3 bases from J, the junction contained 8 bases not matched to a gene. The germline V gene encodes CDR1 LNHDA and CDR2 SQIVND (reference sequence). CDR3 length equals 15 residues. The CDR3 sequence is CASSVGGSITDTQYF. In DNA form, the CDR3 reads TGTGCCAGTAGTGTCGGCGGGAGTATAACAGATACGCAGTATTTT.

This chain links TRBV5-1 with TRBJ1-1; tentative D call: TRBD1 (6 bases). Trimming removed 1 base from V and 1 base from J, with 11 bases in between. Germline V lookup: CDR1 SGHRS, CDR2 YFSETQ. The CDR3 extends over 15 amino acids. In nucleotides, the CDR3 is TGCGCCAGCAGCTTGACAGGGAATAAGAACACTGAAGCTTTCTTT. Residues: CASSLTGNKNTEAFF.

The chain links TRBV7-3 to TRBJ2-5; TRBD1 might be the D (5 bases). Trimming shortened V by 2 bases and J by 5 bases, and 18 bases separated the two germline ends. Germline V gene data show CDR1 as SGHTA and CDR2 as FQGTGA. CDR3 length: 16 amino acids. This chain's CDR3 is CASSLGVGAASETQYF. The CDR3 DNA follows: TGTGCCAGCAGCTTAGGGGTAGGGGCTGCGTCGGAGACCCAGTACTTC.

The V and J genes are TRBV11-2 and TRBJ2-7, with unresolved D. The CDR3 has 15 amino acids. V lost 0 bases to trimming and J lost 2 bases, with 11 bases between them. Germline V gives CDR1 SGHAT, CDR2 FQNNGV. CDR3: CASSLDAVMTYEQYF. CDR3 sequence (DNA): TGTGCCAGCAGCTTAGACGCGGTAATGACCTACGAGCAGTACTTC.

V usage is TRBV2 and J usage is TRBJ2-1; TRBD2 agrees at 8 bases. Unmatched junction bases numbered 11, after V lost 7 bases and J lost 3 bases. Germline CDR1 SNHLY, CDR2 FYNNEI. The CDR3 totals 16 residues. The CDR3 protein is CASTPGAGDHYNEQFF. CDR3 nucleotide sequence: TGTGCCAGCACCCCAGGAGCGGGAGACCACTACAATGAGCAGTTCTTC.